These T cell receptor beta chains were read from a single sample in a study of blood T cell repertoires in COVID-19. Clones were sequenced by immunoSEQ multiplex PCR, and TCRdb holds only the in-frame ones, with some missing. The top ten hold about 6.3% of the sample, which has roughly 86,000 clones, about 80% seen once. The specimen sequenced was peripheral blood. The receptors here all came from a man aged 60 to 75 with acute or convalescent COVID-19. Both conserved end residues are part of each CDR3. A clone size is listed for some rows: how often the clone was seen (once, few, many), or a class if it is expanded.

V	size	length	CDR3
TRBV7-2	few	18	CASSLARLRRGVHYGYTF
TRBV30	few	15	CAWSSVGGLRQPQHF
TRBV5-6	-	16	CASSPTGPNSGNTIYF
TRBV11-2	few	13	CASSPSDSYGYTF
TRBV11-2	-	14	CASSDWTGARRAFF
TRBV11-2	few	14	CASSLDNREDTQYF
TRBV5-4	-	14	CASSWRGNTYEQYF
TRBV28	-	16	CASSSAAGGASYGYTF
TRBV2	-	14	CASSEDYGGGPTFF
TRBV5-6	few	14	CASSRGMLSYEQYF
TRBV27	-	14	CASSPEWAGDGYTF
TRBV14	-	15	CASSQVRASNEKLFF
TRBV20-1	-	16	CSVSKDRGSTNEKLFF
TRBV7-9	-	12	CASSTAGEKLFF
TRBV5-4	-	14	CASSLNNQAYGYTF
TRBV6-5	-	13	CAAGVVLNQPQHF
TRBV19	-	13	CASSITNDQPQHF
TRBV11-3	-	15	CASSISGGDYNEQFF
TRBV5-1	few	17	CASSLGAGSVRNTEAFF
TRBV7-9	-	18	CASSWGSGGSPSTDTQYF
TRBV6-5	-	16	CASSSLGRGVSDTQYF
TRBV10-3	few	11	CAIGQTYEQYF
TRBV11-2	-	14	CASSVAPGQQKAFF
TRBV7-2	once	16	CASSLLSAGSNQPQHF
TRBV15	-	14	CATSRDAGADTQYF
TRBV4-1	-	15	CASSQGADSYYGYTF
TRBV20-1	-	13	CSASVDRGNTIYF
TRBV2	-	14	CASTRLNRAYEQYF
TRBV27	-	13	CASSHYSNQPQHF
TRBV19	-	16	CASSVGTVYSNQPQHF
TRBV2	-	13	CASSAAQNYGYTF
TRBV4-3	-	15	CASSLWGGDNQPQHF
TRBV10-3	-	14	CAISEGLADNEQFF
TRBV6-5	-	12	CASINRVGEQYF
TRBV5-1	-	15	CASSRTGETNYGYTF
TRBV7-8	-	13	CASSLTNTDTQYF
TRBV4-2	-	17	CASSQDQKTGARAEAFF
TRBV7-2	-	14	CASSLGGQGQTQYF
TRBV11-2	-	14	CASSLARVNTEAFF
TRBV11-2	-	14	CASRGDQGAFEQYF
TRBV9	-	15	CASSVAVAGGGEQFF